The T cell receptor (beta chain) described here comes from a study of neurological immune-mediated disorders. In the study overall: Within the group of around 35 multiple sclerosis patients, approximately 30 were relapsing-remitting, while 3 were secondary progressive.

The CDR3 has 14 amino acids. Germline V gene data show CDR1 as SGHRS and CDR2 as YFSETQ. The V gene end was trimmed by 0 bases and the J gene end by 10 bases; junction bases not matched to a gene: 4. TCRdb reanalysed the 5' RACE reads using MiXCR and keeps one entry per CDR3 protein. This sample carries around 94,000 distinct CDR3 sequences, 3.5% of them seen once, and the ten largest clones take around 6%. This clonotype appeared many times. The chain couples TRBV5-1 to TRBJ1-3, with 10 bases that match TRBD1. The TCR sequence derives from a woman aged 18-29 years with multiple sclerosis. The sample comprised PBMCs. CDR3 residues: CASSLEGQGETIYF. In DNA, the CDR3 is TGCGCCAGCAGCTTGGAAGGACAGGGGGAAACCATATATTTT.